The present T cell receptor (beta chain) was sequenced within a study of T cell repertoires in cytomegalovirus infection. Across the study: Public TCR beta signatures provided an indication of both CMV infection and a matching HLA type.

TCRdb analysed the reads with MiXCR anew, one entry per CDR3 protein. The data show about 100,000 distinct CDR3 sequences, with 20% to 30% seen just once and about two fifths held by the top ten. This CDR3 spans 13 amino acids. V lost 5 bases and J lost 6, with 11 bases in between. Germline V gene data show CDR1 as PRHDT and CDR2 as FYEKMQ (reference sequence). Sequencing input: CD8+ T cells from PBMCs. The V call is TRBV13, the J call TRBJ2-4; D possibly corresponds to TRBD1 (6 bases). The sequence was collected from a human donor in good health (CMV status not recorded). Some clones in this sample may be carry-over from other donors' samples. Here the CDR3 reads CASSSQTGNIQYF. CDR3 nucleotides: TGTGCCAGCAGCAGTCAGACAGGAAACATTCAGTACTTC.